Below are 25 T cell receptor beta chains sequenced from a single sample in a study of blood T cells in healthy people across ages (dated by TCRdb to about 2015). Library prep was done by 5' RACE. Sequencing relied on an Illumina HiSeq 2500. A second PCR of about 7 to 12 cycles was run with a J-beta primer mix and a sample-barcoded 5' primer. TCRdb took the public reads, trimmed them with fastp at Q25, ran MiXCR for clone calling and kept in-frame beta chains. Rows with a matching CDR3 protein are joined into one entry that keeps the most common DNA and genes. Within this sample are around 970,000 distinct CDR3 sequences, with roughly half of them counted one time only. The ten most abundant clones make up over 20% of the sample. Sequencing was carried out using blood. These receptors were collected from a woman aged 55-69 years in good health.

The chain employs TRBV7-2 and TRBJ2-7; 11 nucleotides align to TRBD1. This CDR3 contains 14 residues. V lost 3 bases, J lost 7 bases, and 5 bases stayed unmatched. Germline V CDR1 and CDR2: SGHTA, FQGNSA. The CDR3 DNA reads as TGTGCCAGCAGCTTGGACAGGGGGCTGAGGGAGCAGTACTTC. Amino acid sequence: CASSLDRGLREQYF. Based on the CDR3 plus reference TRBV7-2 and TRBJ2-7, the full variable domain is GAGVSQSPSNKVTEKGKDVELRCDPISGHTALYWYRQSLGQGLEFLIYFQGNSAPDKSGLPSDRFSAERTGGSVSTLTIQRTQQEDSAVYLCASSLDRGLREQYFGPGTRLTVT.

This clonotype was observed a few times. This chain uses TRBV29-1 with TRBJ2-6; D is perhaps TRBD1 (5 bases). Trimming removed 4 bases at V and 1 base at J, with 11 bases between. There are 15 residues in the CDR3. Germline loops: CDR1 SQVTM, CDR2 ANQGSEA. The CDR3 sequence: CSVVDIDSGANVLTF. DNA for the CDR3: TGCAGCGTTGTGGACATAGATTCTGGGGCCAACGTCCTGACTTTC. Supplemented by reference TRBV29-1 and TRBJ2-6, the full variable domain reads SAVISQKPSRDICQRGTSLTIQCQVDSQVTMMFWYRQQPGQSLTLIATANQGSEATYESGFVIDKFPISRPNLTFSTLTVSNMSPEDSSIYLCSVVDIDSGANVLTFGAGSRLTVL.

This clonotype was seen more than once but under ten times. The J gene is TRBJ2-1, the V gene TRBV11-1; 7 positions agree with TRBD2. J gave up 6 bases and V 5 bases, and 10 bases lay outside the gene matches. The germline CDR1 and CDR2 sequences are SGHAT and FQDESV (reference sequence). CDR3 length equals 15 residues. CDR3: CASSLIPSGSNEQFF. The CDR3 region has the DNA TGTGCCAGCAGCCTGATCCCTAGCGGAAGCAATGAGCAGTTCTTC.

The chain carries TRBV20-1 and TRBJ2-5; the match to TRBD1 covers 11 bases. The junction had 3 bases not matched to a gene; V was cut back by 4 bases and J by 2 bases. Germline CDR1 DFQATT, CDR2 SNEGSKA (reference sequence). The length of the CDR3 is 14 residues. The CDR3 protein is CSATGDRGQETQYF. The CDR3, as DNA: TGCAGTGCTACCGGGGACAGGGGGCAAGAGACCCAGTACTTC.

The rearrangement uses TRBV24-1 and TRBJ2-1; 7 positions agree with TRBD2. The CDR3 loop spans 15 amino acids. CDR1 and CDR2 from the germline V gene are KGHDR and SFDVKD. Trimming at V came to 5 bases and at J to 6 bases, leaving 9 bases not matched to a gene. The CDR3 loop reads CATSGGLGAVNEQFF. In DNA form, the CDR3 reads TGTGCCACCAGTGGTGGACTAGGGGCAGTCAATGAGCAGTTCTTC.

The rearrangement uses TRBV29-1 and TRBJ2-7; TRBD2 matches at 11 bases. There are 16 residues in the CDR3. CDR1 SQVTM and CDR2 ANQGSEA come from the germline V gene. V lost 4 bases to trimming and J lost 2 bases; unmatched junction nucleotides: 10. The CDR3 bases are TGCAGCGTTGTAACTAGCGGGAGAAAAGGGACCTACGAGCAGTACTTC. It encodes CSVVTSGRKGTYEQYF.

This clonotype showed up many times. This chain joins TRBV6-6 and TRBJ2-7; D is unresolved. The germline V gene has CDR1 MNHNY and CDR2 SVGAGI (reference sequence). V was pared by 6 bases and J by 7 bases, with 13 bases between. The CDR3 contains 12 residues. The CDR3 coding sequence is TGTGCCAGCAGGAGTGAAACGAGTGAGCAGTACTTC. This translates into CASRSETSEQYF.

The chain employs TRBV7-9 and TRBJ2-1, with D maybe TRBD2 (5 bases). With 2 bases removed from V and 4 bases from J, the gap between germline ends came to 18 bases. Per germline, CDR1 SEHNR and CDR2 FQNEAQ (reference sequence). The CDR3 contains 17 residues. CDR3 region: CASSLKRRVTNYNEQFF. CDR3 nucleotides: TGTGCCAGCAGCTTAAAACGGCGGGTCACGAATTACAATGAGCAGTTCTTC. The full variable domain, in which reference TRBV7-9 and TRBJ2-1 provide the parts outside the CDR3, is DTGVSQNPRHKITKRGQNVTFRCDPISEHNRLYWYRQTLGQGPEFLTYFQNEAQLEKSRLLSDRFSAERPKGSFSTLEIQRTEQGDSAMYLCASSLKRRVTNYNEQFFGPGTRLTVL.

The CDR3 spells CSADSDAPTTDTQYF. CDR3 DNA: TGCAGTGCGGATTCCGATGCCCCTACCACAGATACGCAGTATTTT. This sequence joins TRBV20-1 and TRBJ2-3; D uncertain. V gave up 6 bases and J gave up 2 bases, with 18 bases separating them. Germline V lookup: CDR1 DFQATT, CDR2 SNEGSKA (reference sequence). The CDR3 has 15 residues.

The genes are TRBV20-1 and TRBJ2-1; D gene ambiguous. CDR3 length equals 13 residues. Germline V gene sequence: CDR1 DFQATT, CDR2 SNEGSKA (reference sequence). V lost 5 bases, J lost 6 bases, and 14 bases lay in between. The CDR3: CSAPDVAPNEQFF. The CDR3 bases are TGCAGTGCTCCGGACGTAGCCCCCAATGAGCAGTTCTTC.

The genes are TRBV29-1 and TRBJ1-2; TRBD1 matches 11 bases. V shed 7 bases and J 7 bases; nucleotides not matched to a gene: 8. The V gene's germline CDR1 is SQVTM and CDR2 ANQGSEA. This CDR3 is built from 13 residues. CDR3 DNA: TGCAGCGCTGCTCCGGGACAGGGGGTTGGCTACACCTTC. This encodes CSAAPGQGVGYTF.

The chain uses TRBV3-1 and TRBJ2-7; the D is unclear. TRBJ2-5 explains the end of the DNA better; the J call may be wrong. The CDR3 contains 14 residues. CDR1 is LGHDT and CDR2 is YNNKEL in the germline V gene (reference sequence). The CDR3 nucleotides read TGTGCCAGCAGCCATTCAGGCTTGAAAGAGACCCAGTACTTC. It encodes CASSHSGLKETQYF.

There are a few counts of this clonotype. The chain joins TRBV4-2 to TRBJ2-7; 10 positions match TRBD2. The CDR3 consists of 17 residues. CDR1 and CDR2 from the germline V gene are LGHNA and YNFKEQ. V lost 0 bases to trimming and J lost 3 bases; unmatched junction nucleotides: 8. The CDR3 nucleotides are TGTGCCAGCAGCCAAGATTGGAAGCGGGAGGGGATCTACGAGCAGTACTTC. This encodes CASSQDWKREGIYEQYF.

There are a few counts of this clonotype. This chain connects TRBV5-1 to TRBJ2-7; perhaps TRBD2 as D (5 bases). The CDR3 contains 14 residues. The ends were cut back, 0 bases at V and 4 bases at J, with 11 bases in the middle. Looked up from germline, CDR1 is SGHRS and CDR2 is YFSETQ. CDR3 residues: CASSLAFREYEQYF. As DNA, the CDR3 is TGCGCCAGCAGCTTGGCCTTTAGGGAGTACGAGCAGTACTTC.

This clonotype was counted only a few times. The rearrangement uses TRBV5-1 and TRBJ2-5; D may be TRBD2 (6 bases). The CDR3 runs 15 residues. Per the germline V gene, CDR1 is SGHRS and CDR2 is YFSETQ. Trimming took 2 bases from V and 4 from J, leaving 15 bases between them. The CDR3 sequence is CASSFGGEAGETQYF. CDR3 nucleotides: TGCGCCAGCAGCTTCGGAGGGGAGGCGGGAGAGACCCAGTACTTC.

The chain combines TRBV7-8 with TRBJ2-1; D remains unclear. The germline V gene has CDR1 SGHVS and CDR2 FQNEAQ. The CDR3 consists of 12 residues. V dropped 2 bases and J dropped 10 bases, with 9 bases sitting between them. DNA of the CDR3: TGTGCCAGCAGCTTATTCAGCGTAGAGCAGTTCTTC. This gives the protein CASSLFSVEQFF.

Concerning this clonotype itself: An end of the junction differs from the germline gene, which may be a read error. The CDR3 is CARSGMGFQPQHF. The CDR3 bases are TGTGCCAGGAGTGGTATGGGCTTTCAGCCCCAGCATTTT. This chain connects TRBV30 to TRBJ1-5, with D uncertain. The germline gives CDR1 GTSNPN, CDR2 SVGIG (reference sequence). The CDR3 loop spans 13 amino acids.

This chain joins TRBV5-5 and TRBJ1-6, with 9 bases that match TRBD1. CDR1 and CDR2 (germline): SGHKS, YYEKEE (reference sequence). The CDR3 length is 19 residues. Trimming took 4 bases from V and 4 from J; bases not matched to a gene: 15. CDR3 in amino acids: CASSLRTGAQPNYNSPLHF. CDR3 DNA sequence: TGTGCCAGCAGCCTGAGGACAGGGGCGCAGCCCAATTATAATTCACCCCTCCACTTT.

The CDR3 DNA sequence: TGTGCCAGCAGTCCCCATGACAGTTCACAGCATTTT. Protein sequence: CASSPHDSSQHF. The rearrangement joins TRBV28 to TRBJ1-5; D perhaps matches TRBD1 (5 bases). V was pared by 5 bases and J by 13 bases, with 15 bases between. The CDR3 spans 12 residues. Germline values: CDR1 MDHEN, CDR2 SYDVKM.

The DNA of the CDR3 is TGTGCCAGCAGCCATCGGACAGGGACCTCTGGAAACACCATATATTTT. Its translation is CASSHRTGTSGNTIYF. This chain uses TRBV12-3 or TRBV12-4 with TRBJ1-3; TRBD1 aligns across 8 bases. The junction had 7 bases not matched to a gene; V was cut back by 6 bases and J by 0 bases. This CDR3 comprises 16 residues.

The chain couples TRBV4-1 to TRBJ2-6, with D unclear. CDR3 length: 15 amino acids. V lost 4 bases, J lost 0 bases, and 7 bases lay in between. The germline gives CDR1 MGHRA, CDR2 YSYEKL. CDR3 DNA: TGCGCCAGCAGCCCCGCTGACTCTGGGGCCAACGTCCTGACTTTC. Protein product: CASSPADSGANVLTF.

Points on this clonotype: It is unclear where the CDR3 begins or ends on the DNA, so no DNA is shown, and the CDR3 is as TCRdb lists it. The chain employs TRBV4-1 and TRBJ2-5. CDR1 MGHRA and CDR2 YSYEKL come from the germline V gene. The length of the CDR3 is 17 amino acids, counting both ends. The chain's CDR3 is CASSQYFGGGYQETQYF.

The rearrangement joins TRBV12-3 or TRBV12-4 to TRBJ1-1; 9 nucleotides agree with TRBD1. The CDR3 length is 14 residues. V shed 6 bases and J 4 bases; nucleotides not matched to a gene: 6. Written as DNA, the CDR3 is TGTGCCAGCAGCCTCGGGACAGGGAGCACTGAAGCTTTCTTT. As protein: CASSLGTGSTEAFF.

This clonotype was counted many times. The chain links TRBV29-1 to TRBJ2-3; D perhaps matches TRBD2 (5 bases). This CDR3 has 13 amino acids. From germline, CDR1 is SQVTM and CDR2 ANQGSEA. V was clipped by 3 bases and J by 2 bases, with 9 bases between them. The CDR3, as DNA: TGCAGCGTTGAGTGGCGGGTCACAGATACGCAGTATTTT. This codes for CSVEWRVTDTQYF.

In this sample, this clonotype turned up a few times. The rearrangement links TRBV20-1 to TRBJ2-4; 12 bases are a match to TRBD2. The J call may be in error: the DNA end matches TRBJ2-7 better. This CDR3 contains 16 residues. The germline gives CDR1 DFQATT, CDR2 SNEGSKA (reference sequence). CDR3 sequence reads: CSARPTSGSLSYEQYF. CDR3 coding DNA: TGCAGTGCTAGACCGACTAGCGGGAGTCTGTCCTACGAGCAGTACTTC.